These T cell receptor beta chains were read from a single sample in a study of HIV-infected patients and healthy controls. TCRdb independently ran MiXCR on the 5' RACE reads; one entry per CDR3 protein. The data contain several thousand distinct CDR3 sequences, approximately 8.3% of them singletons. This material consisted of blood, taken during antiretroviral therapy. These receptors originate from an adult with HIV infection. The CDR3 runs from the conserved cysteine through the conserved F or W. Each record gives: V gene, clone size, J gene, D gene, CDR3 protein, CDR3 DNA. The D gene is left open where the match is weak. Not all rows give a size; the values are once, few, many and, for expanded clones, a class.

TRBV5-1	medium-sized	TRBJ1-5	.	CASSFNGEPSNQPQHF	TGCGCCAGCAGCTTCAACGGGGAACCTAGCAATCAGCCCCAGCATTTT
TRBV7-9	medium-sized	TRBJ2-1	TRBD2	CASSPATAGGPNEQFF	TGTGCCAGCAGCCCAGCGACGGCGGGGGGGCCCAATGAGCAGTTCTTC
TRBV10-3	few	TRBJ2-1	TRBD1	CAISEQGQGKEQFF	TGTGCCATCAGCGAGCAAGGACAGGGCAAAGAGCAGTTCTTC
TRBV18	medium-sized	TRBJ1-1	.	CASSFEEDTEAFF	TGTGCCAGCTCATTTGAGGAGGACACTGAAGCTTTCTTT
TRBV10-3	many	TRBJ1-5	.	CAITPDGNSNQPQHF	TGTGCCATCACCCCGGACGGAAATAGCAATCAGCCCCAGCATTTT
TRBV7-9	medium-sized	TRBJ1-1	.	CASSLLASMNTEAFF	TGTGCCAGCAGCTTACTTGCCAGCATGAACACTGAAGCTTTCTTT
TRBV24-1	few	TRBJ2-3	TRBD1	CATSAGDRGYLDTQYF	TGTGCCACCAGTGCCGGTGACAGGGGGTATTTGGATACGCAGTATTTT
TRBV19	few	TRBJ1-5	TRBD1	CASSFRDSLNQPQHF	TGTGCCAGTAGCTTCAGGGACAGCCTCAATCAGCCCCAGCATTTT
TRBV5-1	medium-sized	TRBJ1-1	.	CASSLVPENTEAFF	TGCGCCAGCAGCTTGGTACCGGAGAACACTGAAGCTTTCTTT
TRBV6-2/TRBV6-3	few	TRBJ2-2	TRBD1	CASSRRAGGTGELFF	TGTGCCAGCAGCCGGCGGGCAGGGGGCACCGGGGAGCTGTTTTTT
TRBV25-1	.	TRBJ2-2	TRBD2	CASSESWVAGGPTTGELFF	TGTGCCAGCAGTGAATCTTGGGTAGCGGGGGGGCCGACCACCGGGGAGCTGTTTTTT
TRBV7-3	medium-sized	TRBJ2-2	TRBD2	CASSPWLAGAGGELFF	TGTGCCAGCAGCCCCTGGCTAGCGGGAGCGGGCGGGGAGCTGTTTTTT
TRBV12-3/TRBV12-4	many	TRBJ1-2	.	CASTLGPPFWNYGYTF	TGTGCCAGCACCCTGGGACCCCCATTCTGGAACTATGGCTACACCTTC
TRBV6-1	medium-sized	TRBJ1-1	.	CASSLELNTEAFF	TGTGCCAGCAGTTTAGAATTGAACACTGAAGCTTTCTTT
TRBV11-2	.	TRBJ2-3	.	CASSLVPGSADTQYF	TGTGCCAGCAGCTTAGTACCGGGGAGCGCAGATACGCAGTATTTT
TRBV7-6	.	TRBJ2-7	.	CASSFSNEQYF	TGTGCCAGCAGCTTTTCCAACGAGCAGTACTTC
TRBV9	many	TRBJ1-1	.	CASSPSASPNTEAFF	TGTGCCAGCAGCCCTTCCGCATCCCCGAACACTGAAGCTTTCTTT
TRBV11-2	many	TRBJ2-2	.	CASSHDSGRTGELFF	TGTGCCAGCAGCCACGATTCCGGACGTACCGGGGAGCTGTTTTTT
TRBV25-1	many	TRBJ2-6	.	CASSDRLSGANVLTF	TGTGCCAGCAGTGACCGGCTCTCTGGGGCCAACGTCCTGACTTTC
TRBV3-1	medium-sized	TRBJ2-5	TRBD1	CASRRQGQETQYF	TGTGCCAGCAGGCGACAGGGCCAAGAGACCCAGTACTTC
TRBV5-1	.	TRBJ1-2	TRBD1	CASSLGTTGDYGYTF	TGCGCCAGCAGCTTGGGCACAACAGGGGACTATGGCTACACCTTC
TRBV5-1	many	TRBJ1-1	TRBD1	CASSVRQGMNTEAFF	TGCGCCAGCAGCGTACGACAGGGAATGAACACTGAAGCTTTCTTT
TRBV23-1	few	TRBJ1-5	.	CASRNPYSNQPQHF	TGCGCCAGCCGAAATCCTTATAGCAATCAGCCCCAGCATTTT
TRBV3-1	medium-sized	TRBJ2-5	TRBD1	CASSFIGTGSPWETQYF	TGTGCCAGCAGCTTTATTGGGACAGGGTCACCTTGGGAGACCCAGTACTTC
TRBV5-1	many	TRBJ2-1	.	CASSYRVSNEQFF	TGCGCCAGCAGCTATAGGGTGAGCAATGAGCAGTTCTTC
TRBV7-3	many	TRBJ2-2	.	CASSLIMTGELFF	TGTGCCAGCAGCTTAATCATGACCGGGGAGCTGTTTTTT
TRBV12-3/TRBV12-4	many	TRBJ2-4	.	CASSWLATAKNIQYF	TGTGCCAGCAGTTGGCTGGCCACGGCCAAAAACATTCAGTACTTC
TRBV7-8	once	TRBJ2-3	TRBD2	CASSLEDLAEEGTDTQYF	TGTGCCAGCAGCCTCGAAGACCTAGCGGAGGAGGGCACAGATACGCAGTATTTT
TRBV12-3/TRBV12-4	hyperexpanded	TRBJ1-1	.	CASSLIGDTEAFF	TGTGCCAGCAGTTTAATAGGGGACACTGAAGCTTTCTTT
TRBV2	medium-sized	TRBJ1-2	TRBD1	CASINRDRPSDGYTF	TGTGCCAGCATTAACCGGGACAGGCCCTCCGATGGCTACACCTTC
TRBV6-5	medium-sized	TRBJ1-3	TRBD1	CASSAGGQGYTIYF	TGTGCCAGCAGTGCCGGTGGACAGGGGTACACCATATATTTT
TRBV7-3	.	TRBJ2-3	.	CASSPLGQSTDTQYF	TGTGCCAGCAGCCCCTTGGGGCAAAGCACAGATACGCAGTATTTT
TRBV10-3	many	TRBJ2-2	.	CATLQVDPDTGELFF	TGTGCCACCCTACAAGTGGACCCGGACACCGGGGAGCTGTTTTTT
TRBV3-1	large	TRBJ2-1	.	CASSQESGVNEQFF	TGTGCCAGCAGCCAAGAATCAGGGGTCAATGAGCAGTTCTTC
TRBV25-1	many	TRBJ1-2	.	CASNGGRGYTF	TGTGCCAGCAACGGGGGGCGCGGCTACACCTTC